The next 32 T cell receptor beta chains were all read from a single sample in a study of patients and donors after allogeneic stem cell transplantation. One entry per CDR3 protein, called by TCRdb with MiXCR from the RT-PCR reads. The sample yields roughly 140,000 distinct CDR3 sequences, about two fifths seen once. The sequenced sample was blood, either unsorted or a sorted T cell fraction (not recorded which). The receptors were gathered from a human donor who was either an allogeneic HSCT recipient or a stem cell or donor lymphocyte infusion donor (not recorded which). It is not recorded whose cells these are; they may come from a transplant donor.

The genes are TRBV5-5 and TRBJ1-1, with 7 bases aligning to TRBD1. Germline V gene lookup returns CDR1 SGHKS and CDR2 YYEKEE (reference sequence). The CDR3 consists of 14 residues. V lost 4 bases, J lost 6 bases, and 9 bases stayed unmatched. CDR3 nucleotides: TGTGCCAGCAGCATCGACAGGGATCGCGCTGAAGCTTTCTTT. It specifies CASSIDRDRAEAFF.

The chain couples TRBV27 to TRBJ2-1; D not certain. With 6 bases removed from V and 0 bases from J, the gap between germline ends came to 15 bases. The CDR3 loop spans 16 amino acids. The germline V gene encodes CDR1 MNHEY and CDR2 SMNVEV (reference sequence). The CDR3 loop is CASRPRAESSYNEQFF. CDR3 nucleotide sequence: TGTGCCAGCAGACCCCGGGCGGAGAGCTCCTACAATGAGCAGTTCTTC.

The CDR3 DNA reads as TGTGCCAGCTCACTCTCCTCCGAAAAACTGTTTTTT. This translates into CASSLSSEKLFF. This chain links TRBV18 with TRBJ1-4; D gene uncertain. Trimming removed 4 bases at V and 8 bases at J, with 8 bases between. Per germline, CDR1 KGHSH and CDR2 LQKENI. The CDR3 is 12 amino acids.

Details on this clonotype: Germline and junction disagree at one end, which may indicate a read error. This chain links TRBV7-7 with TRBJ2-3, with TRBD2 matching 9 bases. Germline V gives CDR1 SSHAT, CDR2 FNYEAQ (reference sequence). The CDR3 length is 16 residues. The CDR3 sequence: CASSPGVAGGTDTQYF. The CDR3 bases are TGTGCTAGCAGCCCCGGTGTAGCGGGGGGCACAGATACGCAGTATTTT. The full variable domain, its missing parts supplied by reference TRBV7-7 and TRBJ2-3, is GAGVSQSPRYKVTKRGQDVTLRCDPISSHATLYWYQQALGQGPEFLTYFNYEAQPDKSGLPSDRFSAERPEGSISTLTIQRTEQRDSAMYRCASSPGVAGGTDTQYFGPGTRLTVL.

This clonotype was observed a single time. The V call is TRBV6-2 or TRBV6-3, the J call TRBJ1-5, with unresolved D. The CDR3 contains 16 residues. V lost 2 bases to trimming and J lost 3 bases, with 14 bases between them. Germline lookup yields CDR1 MNHEY and CDR2 SVGEGT. Here the CDR3 DNA reads TGTGCCAGCAGTTACCAGGTAATAGGGTTCAATCAGCCCCAGCATTTT. Translated, it gives CASSYQVIGFNQPQHF.

The chain employs TRBV11-2 and TRBJ2-1; perhaps TRBD1 as D (6 bases). The germline V gene has CDR1 SGHAT and CDR2 FQNNGV. This CDR3 has 15 amino acids. Trimming left V 3 bases short and J 4 bases short, with 13 bases between. CDR3 loop: CASSLTPDSYNEQFF. CDR3 in DNA: TGTGCCAGCAGCTTGACCCCGGACAGTTACAATGAGCAGTTCTTC.

This clonotype was observed a handful of times. The chain links TRBV10-3 to TRBJ1-1; D remains ambiguous. The CDR3 covers 16 residues. The germline V and J ends were trimmed by 0 bases and 0 bases, with 11 bases remaining between them. Germline V CDR1 and CDR2: ENHRY, SYGVKD. CDR3 region: CAISESARTVNTEAFF. CDR3 sequence (DNA): TGTGCCATCAGTGAGTCGGCTCGGACGGTGAACACTGAAGCTTTCTTT.

This clonotype was seen a few times. This CDR3 reads CASSLADRGPEAFF. CDR3 DNA: TGTGCCAGCAGCTTAGCCGACAGGGGGCCCGAAGCTTTCTTT. The chain is built from TRBV7-9 and TRBJ1-1; 10 bases match TRBD1. The ends lost 0 bases at V and 8 bases at J; junction bases unmatched: 3. Germline CDR1 reads SEHNR; CDR2 reads FQNEAQ (reference sequence). This CDR3 comprises 14 residues.

In its sample, this clonotype was seen many times. V gene TRBV6-5 combines with J gene TRBJ1-2; D gene ambiguous. Trimming took 0 bases from V and 1 from J, leaving 6 bases between them. The germline V gene encodes CDR1 MNHEY and CDR2 SVGAGI. This CDR3 has 14 residues. DNA for the CDR3: TGTGCCAGCAGTTACTCTGGCGGTAACTATGGCTACACCTTC. It translates to CASSYSGGNYGYTF.

This clonotype appeared a few times. V is TRBV5-1 and J is TRBJ1-2; D is perhaps TRBD1 (5 bases). The V and J ends lost 3 bases and 8 bases respectively, with 23 bases between them. The CDR3 spans 16 residues. CDR1 is SGHRS, CDR2 YFSETQ, per germline. In DNA, the CDR3 is TGCGCCAGCAGCTGGGGCCTGGACCCCACCAAGGGGGGCTACACCTTC. Its translation: CASSWGLDPTKGGYTF.

In its sample, this clonotype was seen once. The chain uses TRBV12-3 or TRBV12-4 and TRBJ1-2; D is uncertain. The length of the CDR3 is 15 residues. The V and J ends lost 3 bases and 3 bases respectively, with 14 bases between them. This CDR3 is CASSLLTPSDYGYTF. CDR3 DNA: TGTGCCAGCAGTTTGTTGACTCCTTCGGACTATGGCTACACCTTC.

The chain employs TRBV29-1 and TRBJ1-2; maybe TRBD1 (6 bases). This CDR3 region has 13 residues. CDR1 and CDR2 from the germline V gene are SQVTM and ANQGSEA. Deletions cut 7 bases from V and 4 bases from J, with 16 bases between. The CDR3 DNA is TGCAGCGATGGTGACAGGTTGTCCTATGGCTACACCTTC. This encodes CSDGDRLSYGYTF. The whole variable domain, remainder taken from reference TRBV29-1 and TRBJ1-2, is SAVISQKPSRDICQRGTSLTIQCQVDSQVTMMFWYRQQPGQSLTLIATANQGSEATYESGFVIDKFPISRPNLTFSTLTVSNMSPEDSSIYLCSDGDRLSYGYTFGSGTRLTVV.

The CDR3 here is CAASTGNTGELFF. The CDR3 nucleotides read TGTGCCGCTTCGACAGGGAACACCGGGGAGCTGTTTTTT. The chain is built from TRBV5-6 and TRBJ2-2; D might be TRBD1 (6 bases). Trimming left V 10 bases short and J 1 base short, with 11 bases between. Germline V gene sequence: CDR1 SGHDT, CDR2 YYEEEE. There are 13 residues in the CDR3.

V usage is TRBV20-1 and J usage is TRBJ1-6; D gene ambiguous. The CDR3 is 15 amino acids. V shed 6 bases and J shed 4 bases, with 16 bases lying between them. In germline, CDR1 is DFQATT, CDR2 SNEGSKA (reference sequence). Here the CDR3 DNA reads TGCAGTGCACACCGTACAGAGTTATATAATTCACCCCTCCACTTT. Residues: CSAHRTELYNSPLHF.

The CDR3 protein is CASSVPSSGNTIYF. For the CDR3, the DNA is TGTGCCAGTTCGGTTCCGAGCTCTGGAAACACCATATATTTT. The rearrangement links TRBV12-3 or TRBV12-4 to TRBJ1-3; D is undetermined. The germline V and J ends were trimmed by 9 bases and 0 bases, with 12 bases remaining between them. This CDR3 region has 14 residues.

The chain has TRBV4-2 and TRBJ2-3, with TRBD2 as a possible D gene (5 bases). V was trimmed by 2 bases and J by 2 bases, leaving 14 bases between them. Germline V gene sequence: CDR1 LGHNA, CDR2 YNFKEQ. The CDR3 is 16 amino acids. DNA for the CDR3: TGTGCCAGCAGCCAAAAAATACTAGACTACACAGATACGCAGTATTTT. Its translation: CASSQKILDYTDTQYF.

Regarding this clonotype: A much bigger clone sits one base away, suggesting this may be a read error. The chain couples TRBV5-1 to TRBJ1-2; 8 nucleotides agree with TRBD1. Germline V gene data show CDR1 as SGHRS and CDR2 as YFSETQ. The CDR3 loop spans 13 amino acids. CDR3 region: CASSPGTGLGYIF. Here the CDR3 DNA reads TGCGCCAGCAGCCCGGGGACAGGTCTTGGCTACATCTTC.

This chain's CDR3 is CASSATRERLMGNSPLHF. The CDR3 DNA is TGTGCCAGCAGTGCGACCAGAGAGCGACTGATGGGGAATTCACCCCTCCACTTT. This rearrangement joins TRBV25-1 to TRBJ1-6; no clear D. The CDR3 is 18 amino acids. The germline V and J ends were trimmed by 4 bases and 7 bases, with 23 bases remaining between them. Germline CDR1 MGHDK, CDR2 SYGVNS.

This chain connects TRBV19 to TRBJ1-1; D might be TRBD1 (5 bases). Trimming removed 1 base at V and 7 bases at J, with 10 bases between. CDR1 is LNHDA and CDR2 is SQIVND in the germline V gene (reference sequence). The CDR3 sequence is 13 residues long. CDR3 protein: CASSIVGANEAFF. The CDR3 DNA sequence: TGTGCCAGTAGTATAGTAGGGGCGAATGAAGCTTTCTTT.

This clonotype was recorded at least ten times. The chain recombines TRBV4-3 with TRBJ1-1; D remains ambiguous. The CDR3 consists of 14 residues. The germline V gene encodes CDR1 LGHNA and CDR2 YSLEER. The V gene lost 1 base and the J gene lost 4 bases, with 10 bases spanning the gap. The CDR3 loop reads CASSQGALGTEAFF. CDR3 in DNA: TGCGCCAGCAGCCAAGGGGCCCTGGGCACTGAAGCTTTCTTT.

This chain connects TRBV7-9 to TRBJ1-6; D not certain. The CDR3 consists of 15 residues. The germline V gene has CDR1 SEHNR and CDR2 FQNEAQ (reference sequence). The germline V and J ends were trimmed by 0 bases and 6 bases, with 9 bases remaining between them. In DNA form, the CDR3 reads TGTGCCAGCAGCTTAGCTCGGCAGGCTAATTCACCCCTCCACTTT. It codes for CASSLARQANSPLHF.

J is TRBJ2-5 and V is TRBV12-3 or TRBV12-4; maybe TRBD1 (5 bases). V dropped 6 bases and J dropped 4 bases, with 9 bases sitting between them. The CDR3 runs 12 residues. The chain's CDR3 is CASRQERETQYF. The CDR3 DNA is TGTGCCAGCAGACAGGAGCGAGAGACCCAGTACTTC.

DNA of the CDR3: TGCGCCAGCAGCTCCAGGGGACTCACCTACGAGCAGTACGTC. Translating gives CASSSRGLTYEQYV. This chain links TRBV5-1 with TRBJ2-7; D assignment may be TRBD1 or TRBD2 (6 bases each). Germline CDR1 and CDR2: SGHRS and YFSETQ. The CDR3 extends over 14 amino acids. The germline V and J ends were trimmed by 3 bases and 2 bases, with 12 bases remaining between them.

CDR3 residues: CASQTRHSTEAFF. The CDR3 DNA follows: TGTGCCAGCCAGACCAGACATAGCACTGAAGCTTTCTTT. The rearrangement links TRBV2 to TRBJ1-1; D remains unclear. V was trimmed by 8 bases and J by 4 bases, leaving 14 bases between them. Germline V lookup: CDR1 SNHLY, CDR2 FYNNEI. This CDR3 spans 13 amino acids.

The V and J genes are TRBV6-5 and TRBJ1-2; possibly TRBD1 for D (5 bases). V was cut by 5 bases and J by 4 bases, with 14 bases left in between. CDR3 size: 14 residues. Germline CDR1 is MNHEY and CDR2 is SVGAGI. The CDR3 nucleotides are TGTGCCAGCAGTCCAAACCCAGGGAGCTATGGCTACACCTTC. It translates to CASSPNPGSYGYTF.

The sample holds a few counts of this clonotype. The J gene is TRBJ1-1, the V gene TRBV12-3 or TRBV12-4; D is undetermined. V lost 4 bases to trimming and J lost 7 bases, with 10 bases between them. This CDR3 has 12 residues. The CDR3 region is CASSSSTREAFF. CDR3 nucleotides: TGTGCCAGCAGTTCCAGTACTCGTGAAGCTTTCTTT.

The chain uses TRBV3-1 and TRBJ2-5, with D maybe TRBD2 (6 bases). The CDR3 sequence is 15 residues long. V was clipped by 0 bases and J by 4 bases, with 12 bases between them. Per the germline V gene, CDR1 is LGHDT and CDR2 is YNNKEL (reference sequence). In nucleotides, the CDR3 is TGTGCCAGCAGCCAAGATGGAGGGCCTAGAGAGACCCAGTACTTC. Amino acids: CASSQDGGPRETQYF.

This chain links TRBV12-3 or TRBV12-4 with TRBJ1-6, with a tentative D call TRBD1 (6 bases). The CDR3 is 15 amino acids. Between the trimmed V and J ends, which lost 5 bases and 2 bases, there was a span of 10 bases. The CDR3 loop is CASSTGKAYNSPLHF. The CDR3 DNA reads TGTGCCAGCAGTACAGGGAAAGCCTATAATTCACCCCTCCACTTT.

The chain uses TRBV9 and TRBJ2-1, with D possibly matching TRBD2 (5 bases). CDR1 SGDLS and CDR2 YYNGEE come from the germline V gene. V lost 0 bases and J 2 bases, leaving 12 bases between the germline ends. CDR3 length equals 16 residues. The CDR3 region is CASSVESGVAYNEQFF. The DNA of the CDR3 is TGTGCCAGCAGCGTAGAATCCGGGGTCGCCTACAATGAGCAGTTCTTC.

This clonotype turned up a few times. The gene calls are TRBV7-2 and TRBJ1-6; D unresolved. Per the germline V gene, CDR1 is SGHTA and CDR2 is FQGNSA. CDR3 length equals 18 residues. Trimming removed 1 base from V and 3 bases from J, with 16 bases in between. The DNA of the CDR3 is TGTGCCAGCAGCTTAGGGGCTGGAAGTGCGAACTATAATTCACCCCTCCACTTT. Encoded protein: CASSLGAGSANYNSPLHF.

This clonotype was detected ten times or more. The V gene is TRBV12-3 or TRBV12-4, the J gene TRBJ1-5, with TRBD1 identical over 7 bases. Germline trimming cut 1 base from V and 5 bases from J; bases unmatched to any gene: 2. The CDR3 has 14 amino acids. The CDR3 loop is CASSLGGQYQPQHF. The CDR3 bases are TGTGCCAGCAGTTTAGGGGGACAGTATCAGCCCCAGCATTTT.

The V gene is TRBV20-1, the J gene TRBJ1-5; D uncertain. This CDR3 has 16 residues. Per germline, CDR1 DFQATT and CDR2 SNEGSKA (reference sequence). V lost 2 bases to trimming and J lost 0 bases, with 14 bases between them. The DNA of the CDR3 is TGCAGTGCTAGACGACTTTCGGACCTTAGCAATCAGCCCCAGCATTTT. It encodes CSARRLSDLSNQPQHF.